These 32 T cell receptor beta chains came from one sample sequenced in a study of metastatic and nonmetastatic thyroid tumors. TCRdb re-called the PCR reads with MiXCR. The data contain roughly 20,000 clones, roughly a quarter of them singletons. All patients reached thyroid surgery having received no treatment beforehand. The sequenced material came from blood. All receptors derive from a female donor with papillary thyroid cancer or a benign thyroid nodule (not recorded which). Some clones in this sample may be carry-over from other donors' samples.

CDR3 in DNA: TGTGCCAGCAGCTTCCGGGACCAGAGAGGCTACACCTTC. Amino acid sequence: CASSFRDQRGYTF. The chain couples TRBV7-2 to TRBJ1-2; possibly TRBD1 for D (5 bases). The CDR3 is 13 amino acids. With 3 bases removed from V and 8 bases from J, the gap between germline ends came to 13 bases. From germline, CDR1 is SGHTA and CDR2 FQGNSA. The variable domain in full, completed from reference TRBV7-2 and TRBJ1-2, reads GAGVSQSPSNKVTEKGKDVELRCDPISGHTALYWYRQSLGQGLEFLIYFQGNSAPDKSGLPSDRFSAERTGGSVSTLTIQRTQQEDSAVYLCASSFRDQRGYTFGSGTRLTVV.

This clone has ten or more counts. This clone may be a read error of a much larger clone one base away. The chain couples TRBV6-1 to TRBJ1-4; D unresolved. The V gene's germline CDR1 is MNHNS and CDR2 SASEGT. The length of the CDR3 is 14 residues. V lost 7 bases and J 0 bases, leaving 9 bases between the germline ends. The CDR3 reads CASIYRATNEKLFF. CDR3 nucleotides: TGTGCCAGCATATACCGCGCAACTAATGAAAAACTGTTTTTT.

This clone has ten or more counts. The chain combines TRBV7-3 with TRBJ1-6; no definite D call. This CDR3 is 13 amino acids long. V lost 3 bases and J 13 bases, leaving 13 bases between the germline ends. Germline values: CDR1 SGHTA, CDR2 FQGTGA. The CDR3 DNA follows: TGTGCCAGCAGCTTTACTGTATCAGAGCCCCTCCACTTT. It encodes CASSFTVSEPLHF.

This clone is labeled medium-sized. This chain connects TRBV6-2 or TRBV6-3 to TRBJ2-5, with D uncertain. Germline V gene data show CDR1 as MNHEY and CDR2 as SVGEGT. CDR3 length equals 12 residues. Trimming took 5 bases from V and 5 from J, leaving 9 bases between them. DNA for the CDR3: TGTGCCAGCAGTAATCCCTCGGAGACCCAGTACTTC. This encodes CASSNPSETQYF.

This clone rates as medium-sized. J is TRBJ2-3 and V is TRBV6-4, with D perhaps TRBD2 (6 bases). Trimming pared 2 bases from V and 0 bases from J, leaving 6 bases between. Germline CDR1 is MRHNA and CDR2 is SNTAGT. CDR3 size: 14 residues. The CDR3 nucleotides are TGTGCCAGCAGTGACAGCGGGAGCACAGATACGCAGTATTTT. This encodes CASSDSGSTDTQYF.

This clone showed up many times. A much larger clone lies a single base off, so this may be a read error. As DNA, the CDR3 is TGTGCCAGCAGTTTATCTCCGGGATGGAGCTACGAGCAGTACTTC. As protein: CASSLSPGWSYEQYF. V usage is TRBV28 and J usage is TRBJ2-7, with a weak D call TRBD2 (5 bases). The CDR3 has 15 amino acids. Germline V gene lookup returns CDR1 MDHEN and CDR2 SYDVKM. Trimming cost V 1 base and J 3 bases, with 13 bases left between them.

This clone has at least ten counts. V and J are TRBV4-2 and TRBJ1-4; D perhaps matches TRBD1 (5 bases). This CDR3 is built from 16 residues. Trimming took 0 bases from V and 5 from J, leaving 13 bases between them. Germline V gene sequence: CDR1 LGHNA, CDR2 YNFKEQ. CDR3 nucleotide sequence: TGTGCCAGCAGCCAAGACCTCGGGACCCAGAATGAAAAACTGTTTTTT. Its protein product is CASSQDLGTQNEKLFF.

This clone was recorded many times. The chain couples TRBV20-1 to TRBJ1-4; 10 bases match TRBD1. In germline, CDR1 is DFQATT, CDR2 SNEGSKA (reference sequence). V trimming: 5 bases; J trimming: 5 bases; junction bases outside the gene matches: 2. This CDR3 has 13 residues. The CDR3 bases are TGCAGTGCTCCGACAGGGGGCAATGAAAAACTGTTTTTT. Translated, it gives CSAPTGGNEKLFF.

The V and J genes are TRBV18 and TRBJ1-1, with a possible D match to TRBD1 (6 bases). The germline gives CDR1 KGHSH, CDR2 LQKENI. The CDR3 contains 16 residues. Trimming left V 0 bases short and J 2 bases short, with 13 bases between. This CDR3 reads CASSPPSRGSNTEAFF. The DNA of the CDR3 is TGTGCCAGCTCACCACCGAGCAGGGGATCAAACACTGAAGCTTTCTTT. Full variable domain (rest looked up from reference TRBV18 and TRBJ1-1): NAGVMQNPRHLVRRRGQEARLRCSPMKGHSHVYWYRQLPEEGLKFMVYLQKENIIDESGMPKERFSAEFPKEGPSILRIQQVVRGDSAAYFCASSPPSRGSNTEAFFGQGTRLTVV.

By proportion, this clone is medium-sized. The chain links TRBV6-1 to TRBJ1-2; D is perhaps TRBD1 (6 bases). This CDR3 region has 14 residues. Trimming cost V 1 base and J 5 bases, with 11 bases left between them. The V gene's germline CDR1 is MNHNS and CDR2 SASEGT. Here the CDR3 DNA reads TGTGCCAGCAGTGAAGAGGGAACAGGGTATGGCTACACCTTC. Protein sequence: CASSEEGTGYGYTF.

This rearrangement joins TRBV20-1 to TRBJ1-1, with TRBD1 as a possible D gene (5 bases). CDR3 length: 13 residues. CDR1 is DFQATT and CDR2 is SNEGSKA in the germline V gene (reference sequence). V lost 6 bases and J lost 3, with 14 bases in between. The CDR3 nucleotides read TGCAGTGCCATCCGGGAAGGGGACACTGAAGCTTTCTTT. This translates into CSAIREGDTEAFF.

This clone was found a few times. The chain carries TRBV11-3 and TRBJ2-7; no clear D gene. Trimming shortened V by 4 bases and J by 5 bases, and 15 bases separated the two germline ends. This CDR3 region has 14 residues. Germline V gene lookup returns CDR1 SGHNT and CDR2 YENEEA. Here the CDR3 reads CASSSPAGADEQYF. The CDR3 nucleotides are TGTGCCAGCAGCTCGCCAGCTGGAGCAGACGAGCAGTACTTC.

This clone is termed medium-sized (0.01 to 0.1%). The chain carries TRBV19 and TRBJ1-1; no definite D call. Germline lookup yields CDR1 LNHDA and CDR2 SQIVND (reference sequence). This CDR3 spans 12 amino acids. Deletions cut 5 bases from V and 0 bases from J, with 4 bases between. The CDR3 DNA is TGTGCCAGTAGTTTCCTGAACACTGAAGCTTTCTTT. This encodes CASSFLNTEAFF.

This chain joins TRBV2 and TRBJ1-5; D may be TRBD1 (5 bases). Trimming shortened V by 4 bases and J by 5 bases, and 18 bases separated the two germline ends. The CDR3 sequence is 16 residues long. CDR1 and CDR2 (germline): SNHLY, FYNNEI. The CDR3 bases are TGTGCCAGCAGTGTTAGCTATGGGGGGGTGGATCAGCCCCAGCATTTT. This gives the protein CASSVSYGGVDQPQHF. Full variable domain (outside the CDR3, taken from reference TRBV2 and TRBJ1-5): EPEVTQTPSHQVTQMGQEVILRCVPISNHLYFYWYRQILGQKVEFLVSFYNNEISEKSEIFDDQFSVERPDGSNFTLKIRSTKLEDSAMYFCASSVSYGGVDQPQHFGDGTRLSIL.

The rearrangement links TRBV5-1 to TRBJ1-1, with D perhaps TRBD1 (6 bases). Germline loops: CDR1 SGHRS, CDR2 YFSETQ. Trimming stripped 0 bases from V and 5 bases from J, with 14 bases between. The CDR3 totals 15 residues. CDR3 sequence reads: CASSLVSGGQTEAFF. CDR3 nucleotides: TGCGCCAGCAGCTTGGTCTCGGGGGGCCAGACTGAAGCTTTCTTT.

This chain joins TRBV3-1 and TRBJ2-7, with TRBD1 identical over 8 bases. Germline CDR1 reads LGHDT; CDR2 reads YNNKEL (reference sequence). The CDR3 length is 13 residues. The V segment lost 4 bases and the J segment 6 bases; nucleotides outside the gene matches: 5. The CDR3 loop reads CASSPRTGREQYF. DNA for the CDR3: TGTGCCAGCAGCCCCCGGACAGGGCGCGAGCAGTACTTC.

In its sample, this clone was seen a few times. CDR3 region: CASSDSTDTGELFF. The CDR3 DNA sequence: TGTGCCAGCAGTGACTCGACGGACACCGGGGAGCTGTTTTTT. The chain couples TRBV6-4 to TRBJ2-2; no definite D call. V lost 0 bases to trimming and J lost 3 bases, with 5 bases between them. There are 14 residues in the CDR3. Germline V CDR1 and CDR2: MRHNA, SNTAGT.

Only a few counts were recorded for this clone. The chain links TRBV6-2 or TRBV6-3 to TRBJ2-2; the match to TRBD1 covers 9 bases. Germline CDR1 reads MNHEY; CDR2 reads SVGEGT. Losses at the gene ends were 4 bases for V and 4 bases for J; bases not matched to a gene: 7. The CDR3 is 16 residues long. DNA of the CDR3: TGTGCCAGCAGTTTGTCCGGGACAGGGCCCACCGGGGAGCTGTTTTTT. Translation: CASSLSGTGPTGELFF.

This clone was counted many times. V gene TRBV20-1 combines with J gene TRBJ2-5, with D possibly matching TRBD1 (6 bases). Germline CDR1 reads DFQATT; CDR2 reads SNEGSKA (reference sequence). The CDR3 is 11 amino acids. V lost 6 bases and J 3 bases, leaving 8 bases between the germline ends. CDR3 loop: CSANREETQYF. The CDR3 nucleotides are TGCAGTGCGAACAGGGAAGAGACCCAGTACTTC.

This clone was counted a few times. The rearrangement uses TRBV5-1 and TRBJ2-1; no clear D gene. Germline CDR1 SGHRS, CDR2 YFSETQ. The CDR3 extends over 14 amino acids. V was clipped by 2 bases and J by 7 bases, with 13 bases between them. The CDR3 loop reads CASSFSPPRNEQFF. In DNA, the CDR3 is TGCGCCAGCAGCTTCTCCCCTCCTAGAAATGAGCAGTTCTTC.

This clone was detected only a few times. The rearrangement joins TRBV2 to TRBJ2-2; no definite D call. Trimming cost V 3 bases and J 0 bases, with 5 bases left between them. Germline V gene lookup returns CDR1 SNHLY and CDR2 FYNNEI. The CDR3 consists of 14 residues. The CDR3 nucleotides read TGTGCCAGCAGTGAGTCCTCGAACACCGGGGAGCTGTTTTTT. This gives the protein CASSESSNTGELFF.

This clone was counted many times. The CDR3 does not end in the conserved phenylalanine or tryptophan, so this is likely a read error. Because the CDR3's place on the DNA is in doubt, the DNA is left out and the CDR3 is given as listed by TCRdb. The CDR3 sequence: CASSRIAG. V gene TRBV6-1 combines with J gene TRBJ2-7; TRBD2, the D gene given by the table, was not confirmed from the DNA. Germline loops: CDR1 MNHNS, CDR2 SASEGT. The CDR3 has 8 residues if both end residues are counted.

This clone was recorded a few times. The chain joins TRBV27 to TRBJ2-2; D remains ambiguous. V lost 0 bases, J lost 5 bases, and 4 bases lay in between. The CDR3 is made up of 13 amino acids. Germline CDR1 and CDR2: MNHEY and SMNVEV (reference sequence). CDR3 loop: CASSLSTTGELFF. The CDR3 DNA follows: TGTGCCAGCAGTTTATCGACTACCGGGGAGCTGTTTTTT.

The gene calls are TRBV12-3 or TRBV12-4 and TRBJ2-2; the D gene is possibly TRBD2 (5 bases). Deletions cut 3 bases from V and 7 bases from J, with 18 bases between. The CDR3 sequence is 16 residues long. The CDR3 nucleotides read TGTGCCAGCAGTTTTCGCGGGTCTACAGTGGGCGGGGAGCTGTTTTTT. It is translated as CASSFRGSTVGGELFF.

This clone was detected ten times or more. This CDR3 is CSAETTSGNTDTQYF. The CDR3 nucleotides read TGCAGTGCGGAAACGACTAGCGGGAACACAGATACGCAGTATTTT. This chain joins TRBV20-1 and TRBJ2-3; TRBD2 agrees at 11 bases. The CDR3 loop spans 15 amino acids. Trimming at V came to 6 bases and at J to 2 bases, leaving 7 bases not matched to a gene. CDR1 and CDR2 (germline): DFQATT, SNEGSKA (reference sequence).

This clone showed up just a few times. This sequence joins TRBV6-2 or TRBV6-3 and TRBJ2-3; D possibly corresponds to TRBD2 (6 bases). Trimming stripped 2 bases from V and 2 bases from J, with 14 bases between. Germline assignment: CDR1 MNHEY and CDR2 SVGEGT. This CDR3 is 16 amino acids long. The CDR3 protein is CASSYTLSGSTDTQYF. The CDR3 DNA reads TGTGCCAGCAGTTACACGCTAAGCGGGTCCACAGATACGCAGTATTTT.

At least ten counts were recorded for this clone. The chain employs TRBV19 and TRBJ2-1; D could derive from TRBD1 or TRBD2 (5 bases each). V lost 6 bases to trimming and J lost 8 bases, with 14 bases between them. This CDR3 has 13 amino acids. The germline V gene encodes CDR1 LNHDA and CDR2 SQIVND (reference sequence). For the CDR3, the DNA is TGTGCCAGTAGCGAGGGGATAGGCGATGAGCAGTTCTTC. Its translation is CASSEGIGDEQFF.

The chain carries TRBV28 and TRBJ2-2; 7 bases agree with TRBD1. The length of the CDR3 is 16 residues. Germline V gene data show CDR1 as MDHEN and CDR2 as SYDVKM. V was clipped by 6 bases and J by 4 bases; unmatched bases: 11. CDR3 amino acids: CASSSAGTVVTGELFF. Here the CDR3 DNA reads TGTGCCAGCAGCAGCGCCGGGACAGTAGTCACCGGGGAGCTGTTTTTT.

In its sample, this clone was seen many times. J is TRBJ2-5 and V is TRBV3-1; 10 bases fit TRBD2. V lost 8 bases to trimming and J lost 4 bases; unmatched junction nucleotides: 16. The CDR3 length is 17 residues. Germline V gene lookup returns CDR1 LGHDT and CDR2 YNNKEL (reference sequence). CDR3 sequence (DNA): TGTGCCAGCTCAATAGGGGTTCTAGCGGGAGCGCTAGAGACCCAGTACTTC. As protein: CASSIGVLAGALETQYF.

The chain uses TRBV12-3 or TRBV12-4 and TRBJ2-1; TRBD1 is a possible D gene (5 bases). CDR3 length: 15 residues. V was pared by 4 bases and J by 8 bases, with 18 bases between. The CDR3 bases are TGTGCCAGCAGTTCACAGGTGGTTCCTTCATATGAGCAGTTCTTC. Residues: CASSSQVVPSYEQFF.

The chain links TRBV7-6 to TRBJ1-1; 7 nucleotides line up with TRBD1. Looked up from germline, CDR1 is SGHVS and CDR2 is FNYEAQ. V shed 5 bases, J shed 0 bases, and the junction held 12 bases outside the gene matches. The CDR3 is made up of 17 amino acids. CDR3 amino acids: CASSLIQGPLMNTEAFF. In DNA form, the CDR3 reads TGTGCCAGCAGCCTGATACAGGGGCCCCTTATGAACACTGAAGCTTTCTTT.

This clone is medium-sized in the sample. The rearrangement joins TRBV20-1 to TRBJ2-7, with D perhaps matching TRBD1 (6 bases). The length of the CDR3 is 13 residues. Trimming removed 6 bases from V and 1 base from J, with 13 bases in between. Germline CDR1 reads DFQATT; CDR2 reads SNEGSKA (reference sequence). CDR3 DNA: TGCAGTGCCCTTAGGACAGAGTCCTACGAGCAGTACTTC. It yields the protein CSALRTESYEQYF.